The 19 T cell receptor beta chains presented below share a single source sample, sequenced in a study of T cell responses to AZD1222 COVID-19 vaccine. Generated by immunoSEQ multiplex PCR, the TCRdb table keeps only in-frame clones and is missing some. The sample includes 150,000 to 200,000 clones, approximately 90% of them seen just once. The sample consisted of peripheral blood, taken 28 days after the second AZD1222 dose. These TCRs come from an adult who received the AZD1222 COVID-19 vaccine.

This clone was counted only a few times. The chain has TRBV12-3 or TRBV12-4 and TRBJ1-1; D uncertain. Trimming removed 5 bases at V and 1 base at J, with 8 bases between. The CDR3 length is 13 residues. DNA for the CDR3: TGTGCCAGCAGTATCCTAAGGAACACTGAAGCTTTCTTT. Protein product: CASSILRNTEAFF.

The chain links TRBV5-1 to TRBJ1-2; a possible D gene is TRBD1 (5 bases). The CDR3 consists of 15 residues. Germline V lookup: CDR1 SGHRS, CDR2 YFSETQ. V lost 4 bases to trimming and J lost 3 bases, with 16 bases between them. In DNA, the CDR3 is TGCGCCAGCAGCCAGGGACCCCCCATTGACTATGGCTACACCTTC. It is translated as CASSQGPPIDYGYTF.

The chain has TRBV29-1 and TRBJ1-1; TRBD1 matches at 7 bases. In germline, CDR1 is SQVTM, CDR2 ANQGSEA. The CDR3 spans 16 residues. The V segment lost 7 bases and the J segment 0 bases; nucleotides outside the gene matches: 14. Here the CDR3 reads CSATRTGGRVNTEAFF. CDR3 nucleotides: TGCAGCGCTACGAGGACAGGTGGTCGAGTGAACACTGAAGCTTTCTTT.

This clone was found once. This chain uses TRBV9 with TRBJ2-7; TRBD2 aligns across 9 bases. V was clipped by 0 bases and J by 7 bases; unmatched bases: 5. The germline gives CDR1 SGDLS, CDR2 YYNGEE. This CDR3 comprises 14 residues. In nucleotides, the CDR3 is TGTGCCAGCAGCGTAGTCCCAGCGGGAGGAGAGCAGTACTTC. Its protein product is CASSVVPAGGEQYF.

The chain joins TRBV11-2 to TRBJ2-1, with 11 nucleotides matching TRBD2. CDR1 is SGHAT and CDR2 is FQNNGV in the germline V gene. The V segment lost 1 base and the J segment 8 bases; nucleotides outside the gene matches: 10. The CDR3 is 17 amino acids. CDR3 coding DNA: TGTGCCAGCAGCTTAGGTTTGGCTAGCGGGAGGTTGGATGAGCAGTTCTTC. The encoded protein is CASSLGLASGRLDEQFF. The variable domain in full, with the rest retrieved from reference TRBV11-2 and TRBJ2-1, is EAGVAQSPRYKIIEKRQSVAFWCNPISGHATLYWYQQILGQGPKLLIQFQNNGVVDDSQLPKDRFSAERLKGVDSTLKIQPAKLEDSAVYLCASSLGLASGRLDEQFFGPGTRLTVL.

This chain's CDR3 is CAWSVLFRNTEAFF. The DNA for the CDR3 is TGTGCCTGGAGTGTACTGTTCAGGAACACTGAAGCTTTCTTT. The chain joins TRBV30 to TRBJ1-1, with D unclear. The CDR3 sequence is 14 residues long. From germline, CDR1 is GTSNPN and CDR2 SVGIG (reference sequence). The germline V and J ends were trimmed by 0 bases and 1 base, with 9 bases remaining between them.

A note on this clone: Sequence at one end of the junction differs from germline and may be a read error. The V and J genes are TRBV19 and TRBJ2-4; D is possibly TRBD2 (5 bases). The CDR3 is 17 residues long. Germline lookup yields CDR1 LNHDA and CDR2 SQIVND (reference sequence). CDR3 DNA sequence: TGCGACTCTTCCCTGAGGGCGGCCGTAGCCGCCAAAAACATTCAGTACTTC. It encodes CDSSLRAAVAAKNIQYF.

This clone occurred once. The rearrangement joins TRBV7-2 to TRBJ2-7; 10 bases line up with TRBD2. Germline values: CDR1 SGHTA, CDR2 FQGNSA. After removal of 7 bases from V and 5 bases from J, the junction contained 11 bases not matched to a gene. The CDR3 totals 15 residues. The CDR3 spells CASNLVSGRPHEQYF. The CDR3 coding sequence is TGTGCCAGCAACCTCGTTAGCGGGAGGCCCCACGAGCAGTACTTC.

The chain couples TRBV6-2 or TRBV6-3 to TRBJ2-1; D gene ambiguous. The CDR3 is 12 amino acids. Trimming took off 4 bases at V and 8 bases at J, with 9 bases between the two ends. Germline loops: CDR1 MNHEY, CDR2 SVGEGT. The DNA for the CDR3 is TGTGCCAGCAGTTTTTTAGAGTATGAGCAGTTCTTC. It encodes CASSFLEYEQFF.

The J gene is TRBJ2-1, the V gene TRBV14, with 12 bases lining up with TRBD2. Germline values: CDR1 SGHDN, CDR2 FVKESK. CDR3 size: 18 residues. V shed 3 bases and J 1 base; nucleotides not matched to a gene: 7. CDR3 DNA: TGTGCCAGCAGCCATGGGACTAGCGGGTCACCTTCCTACAATGAGCAGTTCTTC. Its translation is CASSHGTSGSPSYNEQFF.

This clone was seen only a few times. The identical CDR3 is also encoded by other nucleotide sequences in the sample. The chain recombines TRBV27 with TRBJ2-1; D unresolved. With 5 bases removed from V and 4 bases from J, the gap between germline ends came to 12 bases. The CDR3 is 14 residues long. Germline CDR1 and CDR2: MNHEY and SMNVEV (reference sequence). CDR3 bases: TGTGCCAGCAGTGCGTCGACTGGTTACAATGAGCAGTTCTTC. This sequence encodes CASSASTGYNEQFF.

J is TRBJ2-3 and V is TRBV30; no reliable D call. This CDR3 comprises 12 residues. V lost 3 bases, J lost 4 bases, and 8 bases lay in between. CDR1 and CDR2 (germline): GTSNPN, SVGIG (reference sequence). Written as DNA, the CDR3 is TGTGCCTGGAGGACAAGGCCAGATACGCAGTATTTT. Translation gives CAWRTRPDTQYF.

V and J are TRBV7-2 and TRBJ2-5; no clear D. This CDR3 contains 13 residues. The V gene lost 3 bases and the J gene lost 5 bases, with 10 bases spanning the gap. Per the germline V gene, CDR1 is SGHTA and CDR2 is FQGNSA. CDR3: CASSFRSWETQYF. The CDR3 bases are TGTGCCAGCAGCTTCAGGAGTTGGGAGACCCAGTACTTC. The variable domain in full, with the rest retrieved from reference TRBV7-2 and TRBJ2-5, is GAGVSQSPSNKVTEKGKDVELRCDPISGHTALYWYRQSLGQGLEFLIYFQGNSAPDKSGLPSDRFSAERTGGSVSTLTIQRTQQEDSAVYLCASSFRSWETQYFGPGTRLLVL.

V and J are TRBV15 and TRBJ2-7; the D call may be TRBD1 or TRBD2 (5 bases each). Deletions cut 1 base from V and 2 bases from J, with 9 bases between. CDR3 length equals 14 residues. Germline values: CDR1 LNHNV, CDR2 YYDKDF (reference sequence). The CDR3 is CATSRVKGPYEQYF. CDR3 nucleotide sequence: TGTGCCACCAGCAGAGTGAAGGGACCCTACGAGCAGTACTTC.

This clone showed up just once. This chain connects TRBV3-1 (or the pseudogene TRBV3-2) to TRBJ2-1; tentatively, D is TRBD1 (5 bases). The ends were cut back, 2 bases at V and 8 bases at J, with 16 bases in the middle. CDR1 and CDR2 from the germline V gene are LGHDT and YNNKEL (reference sequence). The CDR3 has 15 amino acids. The CDR3 is CASSQPHLGVDEQFF. CDR3 DNA: TGTGCCAGCAGCCAACCCCACTTAGGGGTAGATGAGCAGTTCTTC.

The chain employs TRBV2 and TRBJ1-5; D is possibly TRBD1 (6 bases). This CDR3 is built from 15 residues. CDR1 is SNHLY and CDR2 is FYNNEI in the germline V gene. The ends were cut back, 7 bases at V and 2 bases at J, with 15 bases in the middle. The CDR3: CASTGWGRGNQPQHF. DNA for the CDR3: TGTGCCAGCACCGGGTGGGGGCGGGGCAATCAGCCCCAGCATTTT.

This clone has just a few counts. The chain has TRBV18 and TRBJ2-6, with unresolved D. There are 17 residues in the CDR3. CDR1 KGHSH and CDR2 LQKENI come from the germline V gene. Trimming took 3 bases from V and 0 from J, leaving 12 bases between them. The CDR3 DNA sequence: TGTGCCAGCTCACCGGGCGCCCCAAGCTCTGGGGCCAACGTCCTGACTTTC. The encoded protein is CASSPGAPSSGANVLTF. Together with reference TRBV18 and TRBJ2-6, the CDR3 gives the full variable domain: NAGVMQNPRHLVRRRGQEARLRCSPMKGHSHVYWYRQLPEEGLKFMVYLQKENIIDESGMPKERFSAEFPKEGPSILRIQQVVRGDSAAYFCASSPGAPSSGANVLTFGAGSRLTVL.

This chain joins TRBV5-4 and TRBJ1-1; a possible D gene is TRBD1 (6 bases). This CDR3 is built from 15 residues. With 4 bases removed from V and 3 bases from J, the gap between germline ends came to 16 bases. The germline V gene encodes CDR1 SGHNT and CDR2 YYREEE (reference sequence). The CDR3 loop is CASSLLGGLYTEAFF. Written as DNA, the CDR3 is TGTGCCAGCAGCCTCCTAGGGGGATTATACACTGAAGCTTTCTTT.

V is TRBV7-3 and J is TRBJ2-7; TRBD2 matches 8 bases. Germline trimming cut 1 base from V and 3 bases from J; bases unmatched to any gene: 17. The CDR3 sequence is 19 residues long. CDR1 SGHTA and CDR2 FQGTGA come from the germline V gene. In nucleotides, the CDR3 is TGTGCCAGCAGCTTAAAGACCCCTCAAGGCCTAAGCGGGAGCTACGAGCAGTACTTC. Translation: CASSLKTPQGLSGSYEQYF.